This T cell receptor beta chain stems from a study of shared clonotypes between healthy human individuals. Background on the study: Every donor yielded three CD4 naive, three CD4 memory, two CD8 naive and one CD8 memory plate. Findings and caveats of the study: Rarefaction gave evidence that sorted-subset sequencing remained incomplete despite large depth.

The CDR3 is 16 amino acids. CDR1 is MGHRA and CDR2 is YSYEKL in the germline V gene. V lost 0 bases and J lost 1, with 10 bases in between. The donors, healthy adults who were HIV-negative, had experienced no recent acute infections or vaccinations. As to this clone: Its target is unknown.

Sequencing used immunoSEQ multiplex PCR; TCRdb keeps in-frame clones, though not all of them. The repertoire includes over 2 million clones, under 95% of them detected once, and about 0.36% sits in the top ten. The chain employs TRBV4-1 and TRBJ2-1; D is uncertain. Input material: naive CD4+ T cells from PBMCs. This sample's subset: CD45RA+ positively selected. The sequence was collected from a man younger than 30 in good health. Some clones in this sample may be carry-over from other donors' samples. DNA of the CDR3: TGCGCCAGCAGCCAAGAGTTAGCCAGGTCCTACAATGAGCAGTTCTTC. It specifies CASSQELARSYNEQFF.